This TCR beta chain was documented in a study of blood T cell repertoires in COVID-19 (dated by TCRdb to about 2020). In the study overall: Samples from collaborators originated in the United States, Italy and Spain and spanned both the acute and convalescent phases of COVID-19. Samples were obtained from the ongoing ImmuneRACE study (first 160 participants) and from 950 to 1,500 subjects provided by 6 global collaborators. Deeply sampled blood TCRbeta repertoires from subjects exposed to, actively infected with, or recovered from COVID-19 were included in the dataset. The prospective study material was composed of cDNA or gDNA derived from T cells, B-cell-depleted T cells, or PBMCs. Sample metadata almost always included a de-identified subject ID, COVID-19 status, age in years and sex. HLA class I and class II types, where available, came from metadata supplied by the sample provider rather than from assay-based typing. A freely available public database, intended as a resource for researchers studying the immune response to SARS-CoV-2, is where the repertoires were released.

The germline ends are 12 bases apart after V is trimmed by 7 bases and J by 2 bases. The germline V gene yields MDHEN for CDR1 and SYDVKM for CDR2. CDR3 length: 13 amino acids, cysteine to phenylalanine. Solely the CDR3 DNA is kept, with 39 bases framed from the first base. The study at large found these results: The amount of clinical and demographic metadata varied by source and participant and was provided uncurated.

The collaborating institutions used their own protocols to collect whole blood in K2EDTA tubes. Collaborator samples were shipped for TCRbeta analysis as frozen whole blood, isolated PBMCs, or DNA extracted from either sample type. To note about this clone: The antigen it binds to is not known. No much larger clone is present one base from it, and per-base qualities are unavailable.

The immunoSEQ Assay, a bias-controlled multiplex PCR, was used to amplify TCRbeta CDR3 regions from genomic DNA. The study's processing was this. Nucleated cell counts per sample were estimated from amplification of reference gene primers within the assay. To quantify the absolute abundance of each unique TCRbeta CDR3 rearrangement, sequence reads were collapsed and filtered. Productive Simpson clonality was computed per sample as the square root of Simpson's diversity index over productive rearrangements. This immuneACCESS table, as held by TCRdb, lists in-frame sequences with V and J called but not all clones. Of the missing ones, under half trace to an unresolved V gene in checked studies; the others have no known cause. That table furnishes V, J and clone size, whereas the DNA furnished D and trimming. A total of approximately 130,000 clones appear in this sample, around 81% of them only once. 10% to 11% of the sample rests with the top ten.

This receptor was taken from a human donor in a cohort sampled during active COVID-19. The rearranged chain carries TRBV28 and TRBJ2-7; TRBD2 is a possible D gene, resting on 6 matching bases. The sample was peripheral blood. In nucleotides, the sequence is TGTGCCAGCACTCCGGGGAGGACCTACGAGCAGTACTTC. It specifies CASTPGRTYEQYF.